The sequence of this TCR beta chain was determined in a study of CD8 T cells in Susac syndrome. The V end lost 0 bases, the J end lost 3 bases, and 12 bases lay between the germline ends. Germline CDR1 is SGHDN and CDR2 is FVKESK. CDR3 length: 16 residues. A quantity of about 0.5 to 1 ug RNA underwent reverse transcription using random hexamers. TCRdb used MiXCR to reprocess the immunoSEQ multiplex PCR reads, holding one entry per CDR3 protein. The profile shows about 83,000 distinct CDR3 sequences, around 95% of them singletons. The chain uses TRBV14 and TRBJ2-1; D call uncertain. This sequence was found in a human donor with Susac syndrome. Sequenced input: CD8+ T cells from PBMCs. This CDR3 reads CASSQEPGGIYNEQFF. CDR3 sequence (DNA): TGTGCCAGCAGCCAAGAACCTGGCGGAATCTACAATGAGCAGTTCTTC.